A selection of T cell receptor beta chains follows, all from one sample in a study of blood T cell repertoires in COVID-19. Using immunoSEQ multiplex PCR, the repertoire was profiled, and TCRdb retains in-frame clones only, with some absent. Here the sample spans some 19,000 clones, approximately 85% being singletons. The sequenced sample was peripheral blood. The receptors stem from a man older than 75 with acute or convalescent COVID-19. CDR3s include the opening cysteine and the closing phenylalanine or tryptophan. The D gene is left open where the match is weak. A clone size is listed for some rows: how often the clone was seen (once, few, many), or a class if it is expanded.

D	V	size	J	DNA	CDR3
.	TRBV9	few	TRBJ2-2	TGTGCCAGCAGCGATGGGGGATACAGGGTGAACACCGGGGAGCTGTTTTTT	CASSDGGYRVNTGELFF
.	TRBV28	.	TRBJ1-1	TGTGCCAGCAGTTTATCGTCGGGCACTGAAGCTTTCTTT	CASSLSSGTEAFF
.	TRBV5-4	.	TRBJ1-3	TGTGCCAGCAGCTTGGATTTAGGGGTCACCCCCTCTGGAAACACCATATATTTT	CASSLDLGVTPSGNTIYF
.	TRBV5-6	.	TRBJ1-2	TGTGCCAGCAGCTTAACGGCGGGCGGCTACACCTTC	CASSLTAGGYTF
.	TRBV6-1	once	TRBJ2-7	TGTGCCAGCAGTGAAGCGTACAGGCCCCAGCAGTACTTC	CASSEAYRPQQYF
.	TRBV6-4	.	TRBJ1-6	TGTGCCAGCAGTGGGGACACCAATAATTCACCCCTCCACTTT	CASSGDTNNSPLHF
TRBD1	TRBV18	.	TRBJ1-2	TGTGCCAGCCTGCAGACAGGGGGTAGCGGGAGTGGCTACACCTTC	CASLQTGGSGSGYTF
.	TRBV30	.	TRBJ2-7	TGTGCCTGGAGTTCAGGGGCGGTCGACGAGCAGTACTTC	CAWSSGAVDEQYF
TRBD1	TRBV18	.	TRBJ1-4	TGTGCCAGCTCGTCAGGGGGGACTAATGAAAAACTGTTTTTT	CASSSGGTNEKLFF
.	TRBV28	.	TRBJ2-1	TGTGCCAGCAGTTTACCAGGGCGCAGTGAGCAGTTCTTC	CASSLPGRSEQFF
.	TRBV7-3	.	TRBJ1-1	TGTGCCAGCAGCTCCTCTGCGGGGCCCACTGAAGCTTTCTTT	CASSSSAGPTEAFF
TRBD2	TRBV7-2	.	TRBJ2-1	TGTGCCAGCAGCTCCTCATACGGGACTAGCGTTTACAATGAGCAGTTCTTC	CASSSSYGTSVYNEQFF
.	TRBV5-5	.	TRBJ1-3	TGTGCCAGCAGCTTAAGTTTCGGGGGGCAGAAAAACACCATATATTTT	CASSLSFGGQKNTIYF
TRBD2	TRBV5-4	.	TRBJ2-1	TGTGCCAGCAGCCACGATATAGGCGGGGGGGCCTACAATGAGCAGTTCTTC	CASSHDIGGGAYNEQFF
.	TRBV4-1	.	TRBJ1-3	TGCGCCAGCAGCCAACGGGGGGCGGGAAACACCATATATTTT	CASSQRGAGNTIYF
TRBD1	TRBV10-3	.	TRBJ1-2	TGTGCCATCAATGTCCCTGACAGGGACTATGGCTACACCTTC	CAINVPDRDYGYTF
.	TRBV7-9	few	TRBJ2-5	TGTGCCAGCAGCGCTGACTCGGGGTTATTGGAGACCCAGTACTTC	CASSADSGLLETQYF
TRBD1	TRBV7-2	.	TRBJ1-5	TGTGCCAGCAGCTTAGGGGGGACAGAGGTCAATCAGCCCCAGCATTTT	CASSLGGTEVNQPQHF
.	TRBV6-5	.	TRBJ1-4	TGTGCCAGCAGACTCGTTTATGGCGGTGAAAAACTGTTTTTT	CASRLVYGGEKLFF
.	TRBV7-2	.	TRBJ2-1	TGTGCCAGCAGCTCCGACTCGAGTAGGTACAATGAGCAGTTCTTC	CASSSDSSRYNEQFF
.	TRBV10-3	.	TRBJ2-7	TGTGCCATCAGTGAGGAGACATCATTCTCCTACGAGCAGTACTTC	CAISEETSFSYEQYF
.	TRBV28	once	TRBJ2-5	TGTGCCAGCAGTCCCTCAAGGACAGGAGGGGAGACCCAGTACTTC	CASSPSRTGGETQYF
.	TRBV7-6	once	TRBJ1-3	TGTGCCAGCAGCTTAGTGCGGGGGCCCAGAAACACCATATATTTT	CASSLVRGPRNTIYF
.	TRBV5-6	once	TRBJ2-7	TGTGCCAGCAGCTTTATCCTATCCTACGAGCAGTACTTC	CASSFILSYEQYF
TRBD1	TRBV2	.	TRBJ1-3	TGTGCCAGCAGGCGGGACAGGTCGGGTGGAAACACCATATATTTT	CASRRDRSGGNTIYF
.	TRBV6-5	.	TRBJ2-1	TGTGCCAGCAGTCCGCGGGACAGGCAGTTCTTC	CASSPRDRQFF
.	TRBV7-3	.	TRBJ2-5	TGTGCCAGCAGCTTGGCAGGGAACGGTTTGGAGACCCAGTACTTC	CASSLAGNGLETQYF
TRBD2	TRBV11-3	.	TRBJ2-2	TGTGCCAGCAGCCCGGGACTAGCGGGGGGGCCCGGGGCCGGGGAGCTGTTTTTT	CASSPGLAGGPGAGELFF
.	TRBV7-8	.	TRBJ2-1	TGTGCCAGCAGCTTAGTTTGGCGGGGATCGCAGTTCTTC	CASSLVWRGSQFF
.	TRBV25-1	.	TRBJ2-7	TGTGCCAGCAGTGAGGGAGGCTCCTACGAGCAGTACTTC	CASSEGGSYEQYF
TRBD2	TRBV7-2	.	TRBJ2-1	TGTGCCAGCAGTAAGCGGGGGGATTACAATGAGCAGTTCTTC	CASSKRGDYNEQFF
.	TRBV15	.	TRBJ2-3	TGTGCCACCAGCAGAGGTCAATTCACAGATACGCAGTATTTT	CATSRGQFTDTQYF
.	TRBV19	.	TRBJ1-5	TGTGCCAGTAGTATAGGGAGGGTGGGGGGCAATCAGCCCCAGCATTTT	CASSIGRVGGNQPQHF
TRBD1	TRBV7-9	.	TRBJ1-1	TGTGCCAGCAGCTTGCGGGGGGACAGGGTGAACACTGAAGCTTTCTTT	CASSLRGDRVNTEAFF
.	TRBV30	.	TRBJ1-1	TGTGCCTGGGACCGTGGAGGAACCCACACTGAAGCTTTCTTT	CAWDRGGTHTEAFF
.	TRBV5-5	.	TRBJ2-1	TGTGCCAGCAGCTTGACGGACTCCCCACGGTACAATGAGCAGTTCTTC	CASSLTDSPRYNEQFF
.	TRBV6-2/TRBV6-3	.	TRBJ1-2	TGTGCCAGCATCCCAAGCGGAGGCTATGGCTACACCTTC	CASIPSGGYGYTF
.	TRBV6-1	.	TRBJ1-2	TGTGCCAGCAGTGAAAGGGAGGACTATGGCTACACCTTC	CASSEREDYGYTF
TRBD1	TRBV7-9	.	TRBJ1-2	TGTGCCAGCAGCCGGGACAGGAGTGGCTACACCTTC	CASSRDRSGYTF
TRBD1	TRBV29-1	.	TRBJ2-7	TGCAGCGTTGACGGGACAGGGGAGAGCGAGCAGTACTTC	CSVDGTGESEQYF
.	TRBV7-3	.	TRBJ1-3	TGTGCCAGCAGCCGTGGGGGCCCCGGAAACACCATATATTTT	CASSRGGPGNTIYF
.	TRBV27	.	TRBJ2-5	TGTGCCAGTGGGGGGACAGTCCCCGAGACCCAGTACTTC	CASGGTVPETQYF
.	TRBV12-3/TRBV12-4	.	TRBJ2-1	TGTGCCAGCGGCCGCAATGAGCAGTTCTTC	CASGRNEQFF
TRBD1	TRBV9	.	TRBJ2-3	TGTGCCAGCAGCGTAGGGCCTACAGGGGCGACGCAGTATTTT	CASSVGPTGATQYF
.	TRBV28	.	TRBJ2-5	TGTGCCAGCAGGCTAGCGTTGGGAGTGGGCCAAGAGACCCAGTACTTC	CASRLALGVGQETQYF
TRBD2	TRBV5-1	few	TRBJ2-7	TGCGCCAGCAGCTTGGGGCAGGCGGGGGGAGAGCAGTACTTC	CASSLGQAGGEQYF
.	TRBV29-1	.	TRBJ2-3	TGCAGCGTGGCCAGGGGATGGGGACACACAGATACGCAGTATTTT	CSVARGWGHTDTQYF
TRBD1	TRBV19	.	TRBJ1-6	TGTGCCAGTAGTATCCGGGACAGCAATTCACCCCTCCACTTT	CASSIRDSNSPLHF
.	TRBV19	.	TRBJ2-3	TGTGCCAGTAGTATCTCGCCCGGAGATACGCAGTATTTT	CASSISPGDTQYF
TRBD1	TRBV18	.	TRBJ1-1	TGTGCCAGCTCATCATACAGGGGGAGCGACACTGAAGCTTTCTTT	CASSSYRGSDTEAFF
TRBD1	TRBV18	.	TRBJ1-3	TGTGCCAGCTCACCAAGGACAGGGAACACCATATATTTT	CASSPRTGNTIYF
TRBD2	TRBV19	.	TRBJ2-5	TGTGCCAGTAGTACGGGGACTAGCGGACAAGAGACCCAGTACTTC	CASSTGTSGQETQYF
TRBD2	TRBV9	.	TRBJ2-2	TGTGCCAGCAGCCCCGTAGCGGGGGACACCGGGGAGCTGTTTTTT	CASSPVAGDTGELFF
TRBD2	TRBV9	few	TRBJ2-3	TGTGCCAGCAGCGTAGATAACGGGGGGACCACAGATACGCAGTATTTT	CASSVDNGGTTDTQYF
TRBD1	TRBV6-2/TRBV6-3	hyperexpanded	TRBJ1-1	TGTGCCAGCAGTTACCAGGGGGCCGTTGAAGCTTTCTTT	CASSYQGAVEAFF
.	TRBV6-1	few	TRBJ1-2	TGTGCCAGCAGTGACCTCCGACGGGGGGGTGGCTACACCTTC	CASSDLRRGGGYTF
.	TRBV10-2	.	TRBJ1-2	TGCGCCAGCAGTGAGCGGGACACCCTCAACTATGGCTACACCTTC	CASSERDTLNYGYTF
TRBD1	TRBV19	.	TRBJ1-2	TGTGCCAGTAGTGACGCCGGGACAGGGAAAAACTATGGCTACACCTTC	CASSDAGTGKNYGYTF
TRBD1	TRBV4-2	.	TRBJ1-1	TGTGCCAGCAGCCTTTGGGGGCAGGGGGCTAACACTGAAGCTTTCTTT	CASSLWGQGANTEAFF